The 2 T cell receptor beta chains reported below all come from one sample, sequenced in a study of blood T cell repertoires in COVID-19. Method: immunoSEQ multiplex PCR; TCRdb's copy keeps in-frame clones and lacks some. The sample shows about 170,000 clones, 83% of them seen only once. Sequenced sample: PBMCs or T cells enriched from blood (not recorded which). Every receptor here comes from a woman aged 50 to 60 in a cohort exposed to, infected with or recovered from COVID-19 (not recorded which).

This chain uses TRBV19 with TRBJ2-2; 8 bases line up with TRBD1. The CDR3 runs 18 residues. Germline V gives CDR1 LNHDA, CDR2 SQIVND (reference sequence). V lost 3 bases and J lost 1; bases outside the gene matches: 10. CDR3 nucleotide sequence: TGTGCCAGTAGTATCACGGGCAGGGGGCGCCGGAACACCGGGGAGCTGTTTTTT. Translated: CASSITGRGRRNTGELFF.

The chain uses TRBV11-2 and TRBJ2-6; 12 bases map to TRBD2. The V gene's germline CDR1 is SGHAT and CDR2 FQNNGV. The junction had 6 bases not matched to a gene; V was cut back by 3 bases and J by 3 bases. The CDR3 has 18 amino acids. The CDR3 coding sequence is TGTGCCAGCAGCTTCCCGACTAGCGGGAGTGGTGGGGCCAACGTCCTGACTTTC. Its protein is CASSFPTSGSGGANVLTF.